The 16 T cell receptor beta chains below were found in one sample sequenced in a study of blood T cell repertoires in COVID-19. Method: immunoSEQ multiplex PCR; TCRdb's copy keeps in-frame clones and lacks some. In the table there are approximately 290,000 clones, 90% of which are singletons. Sequencing was performed on PBMCs or T cells enriched from blood (not recorded which). These receptors all come from a woman aged 18-29 years with acute COVID-19.

This chain links TRBV4-2 with TRBJ2-7, with 10 bases aligning to TRBD1. The germline V gene has CDR1 LGHNA and CDR2 YNFKEQ. The length of the CDR3 is 17 residues. The V segment lost 1 base and the J segment 6 bases; nucleotides outside the gene matches: 12. The CDR3 sequence: CASSQATLGQGVTEQYF. The CDR3 DNA sequence: TGTGCCAGCAGCCAAGCAACCCTTGGACAGGGGGTGACCGAGCAGTACTTC.

This clone appeared once. CDR3 sequence: CASRAGNGYGYTF. The CDR3 DNA sequence: TGTGCCAGCAGGGCAGGGAATGGGTATGGCTACACCTTC. The V gene is TRBV27, the J gene TRBJ1-2; D may be TRBD1 (5 bases). This CDR3 is built from 13 residues. Trimming shortened V by 6 bases and J by 5 bases, and 13 bases separated the two germline ends. Germline-derived CDR1 and CDR2 are MNHEY and SMNVEV (reference sequence).

This clone appeared a single time. This rearrangement joins TRBV28 to TRBJ1-3; 8 bases line up with TRBD1. The junction had 9 bases not matched to a gene; V was cut back by 8 bases and J by 0 bases. The CDR3 loop spans 16 amino acids. In germline, CDR1 is MDHEN, CDR2 SYDVKM. DNA of the CDR3: TGTGCCAGCGGTAAAGACAGGGGTAGCTCTGGAAACACCATATATTTT. Residues: CASGKDRGSSGNTIYF.

The V gene is TRBV5-4, the J gene TRBJ1-3, with TRBD1 as a possible D gene (6 bases). The germline V gene has CDR1 SGHNT and CDR2 YYREEE (reference sequence). This CDR3 comprises 15 residues. The germline V and J ends were trimmed by 2 bases and 0 bases, with 9 bases remaining between them. The DNA of the CDR3 is TGTGCCAGCAGCTTACAGGGCCTCTCTGGAAACACCATATATTTT. This translates into CASSLQGLSGNTIYF.

The V call is TRBV18, the J call TRBJ2-3; 9 positions agree with TRBD1. CDR1 and CDR2 from the germline V gene are KGHSH and LQKENI. The CDR3 sequence is 15 residues long. Trimming removed 4 bases from V and 6 bases from J; junction bases left unmatched: 8. The CDR3 here is CASSQGQGTGDTQYF. The CDR3 DNA follows: TGTGCCAGCTCACAGGGACAGGGAACCGGGGATACGCAGTATTTT.

The J gene is TRBJ1-2, the V gene TRBV12-3 or TRBV12-4; 9 bases agree with TRBD1. Trimming removed 5 bases from V and 10 bases from J; junction bases left unmatched: 5. The CDR3 totals 12 residues. CDR3 protein: CASSRTGELYTF. CDR3 DNA: TGTGCCAGCAGTCGGACAGGGGAACTCTACACCTTC.

Written as DNA, the CDR3 is TGTGCCAGCAGCTCACGTACAGGGGAAGATCCCGGGGAGCTGTTTTTT. It translates to CASSSRTGEDPGELFF. The rearrangement links TRBV11-2 to TRBJ2-2; 7 nucleotides match TRBD1. The CDR3 has 16 residues. Trimming at V came to 4 bases and at J to 6 bases, leaving 11 bases not matched to a gene. CDR1 and CDR2 (germline): SGHAT, FQNNGV.

CDR3 in amino acids: CASSLVQGWGTGELFF. CDR3 sequence (DNA): TGTGCCAGCAGCTTAGTCCAGGGCTGGGGCACCGGGGAGCTGTTTTTT. This rearrangement joins TRBV7-8 to TRBJ2-2; D is possibly TRBD1 (5 bases). Germline CDR1 and CDR2: SGHVS and FQNEAQ. Trimming took 1 base from V and 4 from J, leaving 13 bases between them. The CDR3 consists of 16 residues. Full variable domain (remainder filled in from reference TRBV7-8 and TRBJ2-2): GAGVSQSPRYKVAKRGQDVALRCDPISGHVSLFWYQQALGQGPEFLTYFQNEAQLDKSGLPSDRFFAERPEGSVSTLKIQRTQQEDSAVYLCASSLVQGWGTGELFFGEGSRLTVL.

This chain joins TRBV11-2 and TRBJ2-3, with 8 bases matching TRBD1. CDR1 and CDR2 (germline): SGHAT, FQNNGV. This CDR3 spans 15 amino acids. V trimming: 3 bases; J trimming: 0 bases; junction bases outside the gene matches: 2. In DNA, the CDR3 is TGTGCCAGCAGCTTGTGGGACAGGAGCACAGATACGCAGTATTTT. It yields the protein CASSLWDRSTDTQYF.

The V and J genes are TRBV29-1 and TRBJ2-1, with 11 positions matching TRBD1. The CDR3 has 14 amino acids. J gave up 5 bases and V 0 bases, and 0 bases lay outside the gene matches. Germline V gene lookup returns CDR1 SQVTM and CDR2 ANQGSEA. The CDR3 sequence: CSVEEDRGHNEQFF. The CDR3 DNA is TGCAGCGTTGAAGAGGACAGGGGGCACAATGAGCAGTTCTTC.

Of note for this clone: One junction end disagrees with the germline gene, perhaps due to a read error. The V call is TRBV7-7, the J call TRBJ2-3, with TRBD2 matching over 8 bases. Germline CDR1 and CDR2: SSHAT and FNYEAQ (reference sequence). The CDR3 is made up of 16 amino acids. The CDR3 is CASSLRSGSITDTQYF. CDR3 sequence (DNA): TGTGCTAGCAGCTTACGAAGCGGGAGTATAACAGATACGCAGTATTTT.

The chain carries TRBV14 and TRBJ2-7, with 9 bases identical to TRBD2. CDR3 length: 15 amino acids. V lost 4 bases to trimming and J lost 0 bases; unmatched junction nucleotides: 4. Germline V gene lookup returns CDR1 SGHDN and CDR2 FVKESK. The CDR3 here is CASSPSGRSSYEQYF. For the CDR3, the DNA is TGTGCCAGCAGCCCCAGCGGGAGGAGCTCCTACGAGCAGTACTTC.

The rearrangement joins TRBV18 to TRBJ2-7; 9 nucleotides match TRBD1. V shed 1 base and J 6 bases; nucleotides not matched to a gene: 10. Germline CDR1 reads KGHSH; CDR2 reads LQKENI. The CDR3 has 16 residues. This chain's CDR3 is CASSPRSGQGAGEQYF. The CDR3 bases are TGTGCCAGCTCACCACGCTCGGGACAGGGAGCTGGCGAGCAGTACTTC. Combining the CDR3 with reference TRBV18 and TRBJ2-7 gives the whole variable domain NAGVMQNPRHLVRRRGQEARLRCSPMKGHSHVYWYRQLPEEGLKFMVYLQKENIIDESGMPKERFSAEFPKEGPSILRIQQVVRGDSAAYFCASSPRSGQGAGEQYFGPGTRLTVT.

The chain recombines TRBV27 with TRBJ2-1, with 8 bases lining up with TRBD2. Germline values: CDR1 MNHEY, CDR2 SMNVEV (reference sequence). The junction had 4 bases not matched to a gene; V was cut back by 9 bases and J by 0 bases. The CDR3 consists of 14 residues. DNA for the CDR3: TGTGCCAGTTACGGGAGGGCCTCCTACAATGAGCAGTTCTTC. This codes for CASYGRASYNEQFF.

The rearrangement joins TRBV4-1 to TRBJ1-2; no definite D call. The V gene's germline CDR1 is MGHRA and CDR2 YSYEKL. The V gene lost 3 bases and the J gene lost 4 bases, with 9 bases spanning the gap. There are 13 residues in the CDR3. The CDR3 here is CASSQEQFYGYTF. For the CDR3, the DNA is TGCGCCAGCAGCCAGGAGCAGTTCTATGGCTACACCTTC.

V is TRBV7-9 and J is TRBJ2-1; D perhaps matches TRBD2 (5 bases). Germline lookup yields CDR1 SEHNR and CDR2 FQNEAQ (reference sequence). The CDR3 is 14 amino acids. The V end lost 5 bases, the J end lost 15 bases, and 23 bases lay between the germline ends. The CDR3 nucleotides are TGTGCCAGCAGCCCTAGCCCAAACCGGGATAAGTCGTTCTTC. Its protein is CASSPSPNRDKSFF.